This T cell receptor (beta chain) comes out of a study of HIV-infected children after antiretroviral therapy interruption. The study, taken as a whole, reports: Naive CD4+ sequences overlapped less between time points once interruption began.

This clonotype has at least ten counts. Its antigen is not identified. A 3' RACE protocol on RNA, with unique molecular identifiers, produced the TCR library. From the 3' RACE reads, TCRdb called clonotypes with MiXCR, one entry per CDR3 protein. This table has about 89,000 distinct CDR3 sequences, under 8% appearing once. Treatment reported: PENTA 11 planned treatment interruption arm or continuous ART arm. Participants had taken at least three-drug ART for at least 24 weeks. The CDR3 totals 13 residues. With 1 base removed from V and 6 bases from J, the gap between germline ends came to 9 bases. In germline, CDR1 is MNHEY, CDR2 SMNVEV (reference sequence).

This sequence originates from a pool of human donors with HIV. The rearrangement uses TRBV27 and TRBJ1-1; D unclear. The sample consisted of CD45RA+ CD4+ T cells from PBMCs, pooled from several time points, taken from a donor given antiretroviral therapy, either interrupted or continuous. As to subset: naive CD4+ CD45RA+ CD45RO- T cells. CDR3 nucleotides: TGTGCCAGCAGTTTATATCGGAGGGCTGAAGCTTTCTTT. This sequence encodes CASSLYRRAEAFF.